Shown below are 8 T cell receptor beta chains from a single sample sequenced in a study of cytomegalovirus exposure and HLA in healthy donors. The PCR used 60 Vbeta and 13 Jbeta primers. Data came from immunoSEQ multiplex PCR; TCRdb stores just in-frame clones and leaves some out. Here the sample spans fewer than 150,000 clones, around 76% being singletons. Sequences were obtained from PBMCs. The source is a male donor in good health and CMV-seronegative.

This chain joins TRBV11-2 and TRBJ2-7; D gene ambiguous. Germline lookup yields CDR1 SGHAT and CDR2 FQNNGV. V was cut by 8 bases and J by 4 bases, with 12 bases left in between. The CDR3 is 12 amino acids. The chain's CDR3 is CASSSSEYEQYF. DNA for the CDR3: TGTGCCAGCTCTTCCAGCGAATACGAGCAGTACTTC.

This clone came up a few times. Its ends do not fully match the called genes, so a read error is possible. This chain joins TRBV6-6 and TRBJ1-2, with TRBD1 identical over 8 bases. This CDR3 region has 14 residues. CDR1 and CDR2 (germline): MNHNY, SVGAGI (reference sequence). In DNA form, the CDR3 reads TGTGCCAGCAGAAAAGACAGGGGTAACTATGGCTACCCCTTC. It encodes CASRKDRGNYGYPF.

This chain joins TRBV5-1 and TRBJ2-5, with TRBD1 matching 9 bases. This CDR3 has 14 residues. From germline, CDR1 is SGHRS and CDR2 YFSETQ. Losses at the gene ends were 4 bases for V and 2 bases for J; bases not matched to a gene: 3. As DNA, the CDR3 is TGCGCCAGCAGCAACGGACAGGGGCAAGAGACCCAGTACTTC. Encoded protein: CASSNGQGQETQYF.

The chain is built from TRBV11-2 and TRBJ2-4; 7 bases line up with TRBD2. CDR3 size: 17 residues. The J segment lost 1 base and the V segment lost 3 bases, leaving 9 bases of the junction unmatched. The germline V gene encodes CDR1 SGHAT and CDR2 FQNNGV. The CDR3 protein is CASSFPAGITAKNIQYF. The CDR3 coding sequence is TGTGCCAGCAGCTTCCCAGCGGGAATCACGGCCAAAAACATTCAGTACTTC.

The gene calls are TRBV7-2 and TRBJ2-5; 7 bases line up with TRBD1. Germline values: CDR1 SGHTA, CDR2 FQGNSA. The junction had 9 bases not matched to a gene; V was cut back by 5 bases and J by 3 bases. The length of the CDR3 is 15 residues. CDR3 coding DNA: TGTGCCAGCAGCACACAAGGGACAGTAAAAGAGACCCAGTACTTC. This encodes CASSTQGTVKETQYF.

This chain joins TRBV6-1 and TRBJ1-1; D is uncertain. V shed 6 bases and J shed 1 base, with 12 bases lying between them. CDR1 and CDR2 (germline): MNHNS, SASEGT. This CDR3 contains 14 residues. The CDR3 reads CASRHPTENTEAFF. CDR3 in DNA: TGTGCCAGCAGACACCCCACAGAGAACACTGAAGCTTTCTTT.

The V and J genes are TRBV6-1 and TRBJ2-7; possibly TRBD1 for D (6 bases). Germline V CDR1 and CDR2: MNHNS, SASEGT. The CDR3 has 15 residues. Between the trimmed V and J ends, which lost 0 bases and 1 base, there was a span of 10 bases. The CDR3 region is CASSEAEGGSYEQYF. CDR3 nucleotides: TGTGCCAGCAGTGAAGCCGAAGGGGGATCCTACGAGCAGTACTTC.

This clone occurred a few times. The V gene is TRBV7-2, the J gene TRBJ1-2; tentative D call: TRBD1 (6 bases). There are 14 residues in the CDR3. V was cut by 1 base and J by 4 bases, with 10 bases left in between. From germline, CDR1 is SGHTA and CDR2 FQGNSA. The CDR3 reads CASSLEEGVYGYTF. The CDR3 DNA reads as TGTGCCAGCAGCTTAGAAGAGGGGGTCTATGGCTACACCTTC.